Sequencing of this TCR beta chain was carried out in a study of blood T cell repertoires in COVID-19 (dated by TCRdb to the early 2020s). In terms of the full investigation: Samples covering the acute and convalescent phases of COVID-19 were provided by collaborators in the United States, Italy and Spain. Samples came from the ongoing ImmuneRACE study (first 160 participants) plus 1,254 subjects from 6 global collaborators. Where available, HLA class I and class II types were taken from metadata supplied by the sample provider and were not determined by assay-based typing. The repertoires were made available in a free public database intended to serve as a resource for research on the immune response to SARS-CoV-2. The material from the prospective study consisted of cDNA or gDNA derived from T cells, B-cell-depleted T cells, or PBMCs. The sample metadata nearly always contained a de-identified subject ID, COVID-19 status, age in years and sex. Subjects who had been exposed to COVID-19, were actively infected with it, or had recovered from it provided the deeply sampled blood TCRbeta repertoires that made up the dataset.

As to this clone: Its binding antigen is unknown. No much larger clonotype is one base removed from it; base qualities were not supplied.

Participants in the prospective study were aged 18 to 89 years, lived in about two dozen United States geographic areas, and enrolled through a virtual design. In the prospective study, cohorts were assigned on the basis of participant-reported clinical history obtained from a screening survey and a study questionnaire. ImmuneRACE Cohort 3 recovered participants were defined by two consecutive negative NP/OP PCR tests, healthcare professional clearance, or symptom resolution. In the prospective study, whole blood, serum and a nasopharyngeal or oropharyngeal swab were collected from each participant by mobile phlebotomists. Participants in the prospective study had the option to provide additional blood draws and questionnaires over a roughly two-month period. Before DNA extraction, prospective study blood samples were shipped either frozen or at room temperature. Points the paper makes about the study in general: The quantity of clinical and demographic metadata differed by source and by participant and was supplied without curation.

TCRbeta CDR3 regions were amplified from genomic DNA using the immunoSEQ Assay, a bias-controlled multiplex PCR. Turning to the authors' computational methods: The number of nucleated cells in each sample was estimated from the amplification of reference gene primers within the assay. Sequence reads were collapsed and filtered to measure the absolute abundance of every unique TCRbeta CDR3 rearrangement. For each sample, productive Simpson clonality was calculated by taking the square root of Simpson's diversity index across productive rearrangements. Drawn from immuneACCESS, this table holds only the in-frame rearrangements with V and J called that TCRdb kept. Clones are partly lost; checked studies trace under half to an unresolved V gene and leave the rest unexplained. V and J calls and clone size are given by that table; D and trimming were obtained from the DNA. Present in this sample are roughly 260,000 clones, roughly 85% of which were seen just once. Under 2.5% of the sample is in the top ten clones.

The TCR was taken from a woman between 50 and 59 years old who had recovered from COVID-19. Sequencing was carried out using PBMCs or T cells enriched from blood (not recorded which).

In nucleotides, the sequence is TGTGCCAGCAGTTTAACCGGGAGCACTGAAGCTTTCTTT. This is translated as CASSLTGSTEAFF. The sequence is built from TRBV27 and TRBJ1-1, with the D gene too uncertain to name. V gives up 2 bases and J gives up 4 bases, and the segment between their germline ends measures 8 bases. Based on the germline V gene (reference sequence), the CDR1 and CDR2 sequences are MNHEY and SMNVEV. The CDR3 runs 13 residues from the cysteine to the phenylalanine. CDR3 DNA only is kept here, 39 bases in frame from base 1.